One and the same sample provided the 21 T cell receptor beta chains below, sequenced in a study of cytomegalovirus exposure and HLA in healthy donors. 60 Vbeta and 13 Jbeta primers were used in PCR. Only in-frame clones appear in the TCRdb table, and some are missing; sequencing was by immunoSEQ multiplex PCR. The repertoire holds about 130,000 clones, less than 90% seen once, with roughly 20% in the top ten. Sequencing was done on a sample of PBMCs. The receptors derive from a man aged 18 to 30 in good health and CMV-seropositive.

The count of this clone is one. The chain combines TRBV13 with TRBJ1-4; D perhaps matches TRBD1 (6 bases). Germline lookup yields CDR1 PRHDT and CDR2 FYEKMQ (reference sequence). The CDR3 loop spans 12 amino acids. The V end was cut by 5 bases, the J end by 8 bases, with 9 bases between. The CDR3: CASSPRGEKLFF. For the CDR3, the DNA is TGTGCCAGCAGCCCCAGGGGAGAAAAACTGTTTTTT.

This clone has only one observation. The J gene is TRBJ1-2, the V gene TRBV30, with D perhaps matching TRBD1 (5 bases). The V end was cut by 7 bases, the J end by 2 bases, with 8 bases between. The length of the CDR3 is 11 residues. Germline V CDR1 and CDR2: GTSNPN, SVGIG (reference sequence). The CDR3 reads CALGVNYGYTF. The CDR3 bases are TGTGCCTTAGGGGTAAACTATGGCTACACCTTC.

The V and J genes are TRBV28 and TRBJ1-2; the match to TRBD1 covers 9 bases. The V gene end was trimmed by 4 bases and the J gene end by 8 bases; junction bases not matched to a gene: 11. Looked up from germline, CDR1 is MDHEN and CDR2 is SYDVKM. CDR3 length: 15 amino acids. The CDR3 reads CASSSSDRGNRGYTF. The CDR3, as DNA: TGTGCCAGCAGTTCCTCGGACAGGGGCAACAGGGGCTACACCTTC.

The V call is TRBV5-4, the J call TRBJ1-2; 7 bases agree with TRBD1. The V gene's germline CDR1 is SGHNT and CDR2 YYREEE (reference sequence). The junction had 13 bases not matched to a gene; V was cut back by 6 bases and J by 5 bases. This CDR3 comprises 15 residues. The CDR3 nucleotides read TGTGCCAGCACCCCTGGGGGACAGAAGAGTTATGGCTACACCTTC. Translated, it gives CASTPGGQKSYGYTF.

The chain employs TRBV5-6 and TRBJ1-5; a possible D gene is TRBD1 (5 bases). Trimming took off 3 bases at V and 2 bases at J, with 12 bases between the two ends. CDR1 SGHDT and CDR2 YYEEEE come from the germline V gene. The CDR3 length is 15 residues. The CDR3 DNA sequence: TGTGCCAGCAGCTCGACAGCCAGGGGCAATCAGCCCCAGCATTTT. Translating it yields CASSSTARGNQPQHF. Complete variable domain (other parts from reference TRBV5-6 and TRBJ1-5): DAGVTQSPTHLIKTRGQQVTLRCSPKSGHDTVSWYQQALGQGPQFIFQYYEEEERQRGNFPDRFSGHQFPNYSSELNVNALLLGDSALYLCASSSTARGNQPQHFGDGTRLSIL.

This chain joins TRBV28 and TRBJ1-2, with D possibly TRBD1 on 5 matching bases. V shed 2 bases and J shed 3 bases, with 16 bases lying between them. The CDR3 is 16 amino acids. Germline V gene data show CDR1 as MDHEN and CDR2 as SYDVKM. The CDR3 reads CASSLELTEGDYGYTF. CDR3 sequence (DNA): TGTGCCAGCAGTTTAGAGTTGACAGAAGGGGACTATGGCTACACCTTC.

Written as DNA, the CDR3 is TGTGCCAGCAGACGTCCCGGGACAGGGTCCTACGAGCAGTACTTC. As protein: CASRRPGTGSYEQYF. The chain carries TRBV11-2 and TRBJ2-7; 9 bases fit TRBD1. Germline CDR1 is SGHAT and CDR2 is FQNNGV. The CDR3 extends over 15 amino acids. The V gene end was trimmed by 6 bases and the J gene end by 1 base; junction bases not matched to a gene: 7.

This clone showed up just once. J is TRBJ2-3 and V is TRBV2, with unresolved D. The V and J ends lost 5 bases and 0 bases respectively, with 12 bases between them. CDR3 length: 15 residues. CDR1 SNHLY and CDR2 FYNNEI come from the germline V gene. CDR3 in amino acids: CASSYEQASTDTQYF. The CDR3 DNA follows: TGTGCCAGCAGTTACGAGCAGGCAAGCACAGATACGCAGTATTTT.

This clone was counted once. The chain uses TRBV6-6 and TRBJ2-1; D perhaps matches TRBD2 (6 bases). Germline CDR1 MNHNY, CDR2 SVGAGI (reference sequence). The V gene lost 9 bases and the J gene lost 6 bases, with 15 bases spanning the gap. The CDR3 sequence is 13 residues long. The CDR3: CASFQLGGNEQFF. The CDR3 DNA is TGTGCCAGTTTTCAGTTGGGGGGCAATGAGCAGTTCTTC.

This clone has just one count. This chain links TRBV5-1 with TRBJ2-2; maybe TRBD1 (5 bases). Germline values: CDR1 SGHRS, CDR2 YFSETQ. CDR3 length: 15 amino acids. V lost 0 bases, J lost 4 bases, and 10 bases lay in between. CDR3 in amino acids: CASSLVGESTGELFF. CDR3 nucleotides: TGCGCCAGCAGCTTGGTAGGGGAAAGCACCGGGGAGCTGTTTTTT.

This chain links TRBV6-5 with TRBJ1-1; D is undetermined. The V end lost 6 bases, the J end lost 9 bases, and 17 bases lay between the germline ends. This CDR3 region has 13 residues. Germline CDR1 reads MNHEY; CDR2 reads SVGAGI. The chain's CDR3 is CASSSRAGVKAFF. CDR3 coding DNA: TGTGCCAGCAGCTCACGCGCCGGGGTCAAAGCTTTCTTT.

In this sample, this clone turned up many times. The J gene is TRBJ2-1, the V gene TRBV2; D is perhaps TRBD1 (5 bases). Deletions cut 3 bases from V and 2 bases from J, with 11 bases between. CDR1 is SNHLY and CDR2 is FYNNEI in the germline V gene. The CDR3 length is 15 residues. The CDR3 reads CASSDQGNAYNEQFF. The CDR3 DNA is TGTGCCAGCAGTGATCAGGGAAACGCCTACAATGAGCAGTTCTTC.

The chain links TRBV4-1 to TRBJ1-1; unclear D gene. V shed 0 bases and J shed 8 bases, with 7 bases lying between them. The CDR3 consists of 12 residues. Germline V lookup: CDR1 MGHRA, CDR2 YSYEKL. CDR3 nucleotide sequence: TGCGCCAGCAGCCAAGATCCCGGGGAAGCTTTCTTT. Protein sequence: CASSQDPGEAFF.

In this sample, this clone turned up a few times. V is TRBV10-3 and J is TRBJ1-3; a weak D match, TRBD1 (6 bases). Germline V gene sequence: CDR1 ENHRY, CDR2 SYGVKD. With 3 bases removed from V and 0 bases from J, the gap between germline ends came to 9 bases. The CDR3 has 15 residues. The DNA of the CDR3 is TGTGCCATCAGTGATACAGGGATCTCTGGAAACACCATATATTTT. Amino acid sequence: CAISDTGISGNTIYF.

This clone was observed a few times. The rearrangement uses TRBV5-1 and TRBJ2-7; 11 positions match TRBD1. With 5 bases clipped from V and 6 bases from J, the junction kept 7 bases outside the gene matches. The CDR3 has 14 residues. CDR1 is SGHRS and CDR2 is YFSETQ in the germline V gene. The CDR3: CASSSGQGGLEQYF. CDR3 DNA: TGCGCCAGCAGTTCGGGACAGGGGGGTCTCGAGCAGTACTTC. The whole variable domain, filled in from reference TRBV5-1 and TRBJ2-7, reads KAGVTQTPRYLIKTRGQQVTLSCSPISGHRSVSWYQQTPGQGLQFLFEYFSETQRNKGNFPGRFSGRQFSNSRSEMNVSTLELGDSALYLCASSSGQGGLEQYFGPGTRLTVT.

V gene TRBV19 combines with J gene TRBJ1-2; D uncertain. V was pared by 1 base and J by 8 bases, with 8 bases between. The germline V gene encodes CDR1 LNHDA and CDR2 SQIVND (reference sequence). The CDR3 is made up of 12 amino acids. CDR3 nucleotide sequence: TGTGCCAGTAGTATAGCCACTAGGGGCTACACCTTC. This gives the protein CASSIATRGYTF.

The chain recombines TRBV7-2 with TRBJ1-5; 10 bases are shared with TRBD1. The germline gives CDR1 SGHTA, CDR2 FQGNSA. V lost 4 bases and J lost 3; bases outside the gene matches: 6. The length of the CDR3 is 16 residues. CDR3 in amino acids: CASSSPGQGINQPQHF. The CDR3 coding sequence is TGTGCCAGCAGCTCACCGGGACAGGGGATCAATCAGCCCCAGCATTTT.

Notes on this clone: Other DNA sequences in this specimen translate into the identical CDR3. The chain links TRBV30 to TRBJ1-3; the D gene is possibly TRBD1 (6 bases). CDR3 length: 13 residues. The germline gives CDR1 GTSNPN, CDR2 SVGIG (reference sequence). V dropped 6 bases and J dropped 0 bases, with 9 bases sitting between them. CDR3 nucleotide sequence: TGTGCCTGTCCAGGGGACTCTGGAAACACCATATATTTT. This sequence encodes CACPGDSGNTIYF.

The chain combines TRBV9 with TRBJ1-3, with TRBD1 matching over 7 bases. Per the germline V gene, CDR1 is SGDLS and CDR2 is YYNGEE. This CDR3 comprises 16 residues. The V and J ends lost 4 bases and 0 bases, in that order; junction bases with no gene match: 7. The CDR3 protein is CASSLPGDSSGNTIYF. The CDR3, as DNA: TGTGCCAGCAGCCTCCCAGGGGACAGCTCTGGAAACACCATATATTTT.

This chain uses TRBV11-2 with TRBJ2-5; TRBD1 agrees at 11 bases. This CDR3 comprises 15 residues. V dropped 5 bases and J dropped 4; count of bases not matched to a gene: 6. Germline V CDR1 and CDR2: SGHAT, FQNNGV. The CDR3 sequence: CASSGRTGGIETQYF. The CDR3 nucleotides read TGTGCCAGCAGCGGAAGGACAGGGGGCATAGAGACCCAGTACTTC.

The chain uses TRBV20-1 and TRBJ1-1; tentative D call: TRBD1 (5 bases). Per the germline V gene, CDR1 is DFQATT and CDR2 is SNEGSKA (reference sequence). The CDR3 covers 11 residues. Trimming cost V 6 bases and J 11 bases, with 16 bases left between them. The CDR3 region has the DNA TGCAGTGCAAGAAGACAGTTCGACGCTTTCTTT. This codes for CSARRQFDAFF.